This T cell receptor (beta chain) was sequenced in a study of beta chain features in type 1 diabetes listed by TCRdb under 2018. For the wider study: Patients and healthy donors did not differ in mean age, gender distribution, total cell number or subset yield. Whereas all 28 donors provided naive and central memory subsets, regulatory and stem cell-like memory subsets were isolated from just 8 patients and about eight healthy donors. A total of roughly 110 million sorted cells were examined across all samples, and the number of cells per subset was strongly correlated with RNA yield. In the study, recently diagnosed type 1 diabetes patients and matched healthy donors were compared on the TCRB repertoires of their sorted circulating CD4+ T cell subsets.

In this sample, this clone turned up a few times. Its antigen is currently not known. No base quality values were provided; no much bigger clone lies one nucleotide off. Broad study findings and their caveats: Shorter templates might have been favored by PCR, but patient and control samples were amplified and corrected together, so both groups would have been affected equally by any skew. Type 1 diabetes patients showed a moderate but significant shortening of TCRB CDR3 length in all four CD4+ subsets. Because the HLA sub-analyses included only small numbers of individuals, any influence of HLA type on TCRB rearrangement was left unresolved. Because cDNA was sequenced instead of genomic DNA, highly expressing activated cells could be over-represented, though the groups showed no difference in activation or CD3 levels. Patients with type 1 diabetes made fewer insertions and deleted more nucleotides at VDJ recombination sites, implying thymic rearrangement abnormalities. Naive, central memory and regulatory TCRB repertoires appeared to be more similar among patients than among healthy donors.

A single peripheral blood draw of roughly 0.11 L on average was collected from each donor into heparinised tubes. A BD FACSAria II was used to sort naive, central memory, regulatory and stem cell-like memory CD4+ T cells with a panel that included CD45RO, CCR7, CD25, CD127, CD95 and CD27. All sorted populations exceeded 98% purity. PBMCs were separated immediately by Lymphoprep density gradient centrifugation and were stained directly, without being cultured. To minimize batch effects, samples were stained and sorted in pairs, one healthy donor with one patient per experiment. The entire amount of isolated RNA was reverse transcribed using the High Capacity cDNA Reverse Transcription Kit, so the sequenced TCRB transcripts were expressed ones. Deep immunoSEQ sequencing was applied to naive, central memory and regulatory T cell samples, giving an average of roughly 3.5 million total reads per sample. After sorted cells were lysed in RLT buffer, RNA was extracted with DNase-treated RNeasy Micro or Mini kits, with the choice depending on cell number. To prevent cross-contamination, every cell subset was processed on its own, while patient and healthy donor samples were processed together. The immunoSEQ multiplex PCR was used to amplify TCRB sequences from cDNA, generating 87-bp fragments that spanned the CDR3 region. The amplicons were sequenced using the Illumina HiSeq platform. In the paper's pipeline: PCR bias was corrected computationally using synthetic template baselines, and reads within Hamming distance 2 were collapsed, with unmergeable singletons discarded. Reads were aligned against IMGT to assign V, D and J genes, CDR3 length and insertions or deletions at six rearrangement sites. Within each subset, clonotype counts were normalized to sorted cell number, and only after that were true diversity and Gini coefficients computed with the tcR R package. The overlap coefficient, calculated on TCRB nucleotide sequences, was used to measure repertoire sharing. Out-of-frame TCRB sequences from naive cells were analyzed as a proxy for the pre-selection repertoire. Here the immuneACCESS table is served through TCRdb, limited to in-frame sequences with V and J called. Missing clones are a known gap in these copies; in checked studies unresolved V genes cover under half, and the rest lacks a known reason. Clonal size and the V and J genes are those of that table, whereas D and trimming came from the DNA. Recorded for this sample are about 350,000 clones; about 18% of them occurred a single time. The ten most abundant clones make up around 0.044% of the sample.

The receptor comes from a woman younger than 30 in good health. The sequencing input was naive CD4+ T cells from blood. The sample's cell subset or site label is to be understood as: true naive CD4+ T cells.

For the CDR3, the sequence is CASSHRLAGVTDTQYF. The base sequence is TGTGCCAGCAGCCACCGACTAGCGGGAGTGACAGATACGCAGTATTTT. The chain uses TRBV9 and TRBJ2-3; TRBD2 aligns with 12 central bases. Ends trimmed: V by 4 bases, J by 3 bases; bases unmatched to a gene: 6. From the cysteine through the phenylalanine, the CDR3 covers 16 amino acids. The read is trimmed to its CDR3 DNA, 48 bases read in frame from base 1. CDR1 is given as SGDLS and CDR2 as YYNGEE, both from the germline V gene.